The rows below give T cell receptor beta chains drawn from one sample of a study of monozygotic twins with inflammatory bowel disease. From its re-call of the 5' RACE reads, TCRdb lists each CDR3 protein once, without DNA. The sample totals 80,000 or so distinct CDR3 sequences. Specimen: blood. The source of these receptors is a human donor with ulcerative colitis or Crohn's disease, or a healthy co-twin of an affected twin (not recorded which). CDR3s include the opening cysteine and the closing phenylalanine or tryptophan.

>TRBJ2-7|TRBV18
CASSPGRALGASYEQYF
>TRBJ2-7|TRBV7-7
CASSLASGPGSYEQYF
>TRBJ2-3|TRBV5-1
CASSLESDTQYF
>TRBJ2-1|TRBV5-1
CASSYRPNGDEQFF
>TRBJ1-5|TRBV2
CASRRDGNQPQHF
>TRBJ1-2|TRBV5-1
CASNWGTEANYGYTF
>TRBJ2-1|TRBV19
CASSSGDTVSSDFYNEQFF
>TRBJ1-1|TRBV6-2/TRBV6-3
CASSWSLGQGWSETANTEAFF
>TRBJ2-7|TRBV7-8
CASSLAGGENEQYF
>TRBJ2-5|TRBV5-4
CASSLGTSGGLGETQYF